This T cell receptor beta chain was observed in a study of CD8+ T cells in alopecia areata. Study as a whole: Oral tofacitinib, 5 to 10 mg twice daily, was given in an open-label trial. Dosing spanned 6 to 18 months on tofacitinib, then 6 months off drug.

Extracted from the samples, RNA was reverse transcribed into cDNA to serve as the sequencing template. TCRdb's copy holds only in-frame clones and misses some; the assay was immunoSEQ multiplex PCR. The sample yields about 140,000 clones, around 49% seen once. Collected material from alopecia areata patients comprised lesional scalp punch biopsies and peripheral blood. This CDR3 spans 11 amino acids. V shed 7 bases and J shed 9 bases, with 13 bases lying between them. CDR1 and CDR2 from the germline V gene are SQVTM and ANQGSEA. The specimen comprised CD4+ T cells sorted from blood, sampled at week 0. This TCR came from a human donor with alopecia areata. This chain uses TRBV29-1 with TRBJ2-1, with D tentatively TRBD2 (5 bases). CDR3 residues: CSGQDLVEQFF. CDR3 nucleotide sequence: TGCAGCGGCCAGGACTTAGTTGAGCAGTTCTTC.